These 28 T cell receptor beta chains were sequenced from one sample in a study of response to subunit inactivated influenza vaccine. TCRdb analysed the RT-PCR reads with MiXCR anew, one entry per CDR3 protein. The sample lists hundreds of thousands of distinct CDR3 sequences, approximately 14% seen once, with 11% in the top ten. The sample consisted of PBMCs from blood, taken 11 to 12 days after vaccination. These TCRs come from a man aged 50-60 years who received an inactivated influenza vaccine.

About this clonotype: A much larger clone differs from this one at a single base, so this may be a read error. The V gene is TRBV5-1, the J gene TRBJ2-5; 11 bases match TRBD1. Germline-derived CDR1 and CDR2 are SGHRS and YFSETQ. The CDR3 sequence is 15 residues long. CDR3 sequence: CTSSLGQGVVETQYF. As DNA, the CDR3 is TGCACCAGCAGCTTGGGACAGGGGGTAGTCGAGACCCAGTACTTC.

The V call is TRBV29-1, the J call TRBJ2-1; tentatively, D is TRBD2 (6 bases). This CDR3 region has 14 residues. Trimming removed 1 base from V and 12 bases from J, with 19 bases in between. Germline V gene data show CDR1 as SQVTM and CDR2 as ANQGSEA. Written as DNA, the CDR3 is TGCAGCGTTGAAGGGACTAAGTACGACATTGGGCAGTTCTTC. It encodes CSVEGTKYDIGQFF.

This clonotype was seen more than once but under ten times. V usage is TRBV4-3 and J usage is TRBJ2-3, with 10 bases lining up with TRBD2. Germline V gives CDR1 LGHNA, CDR2 YSLEER. The CDR3 has 19 residues. The ends lost 1 base at V and 0 bases at J; junction bases unmatched: 10. Written as DNA, the CDR3 is TGCGCCAGCAGCCAAGCCCTTCGCGGACTAGCGGCTAGCACAGATACGCAGTATTTT. Its protein product is CASSQALRGLAASTDTQYF.

V usage is TRBV6-2 or TRBV6-3 and J usage is TRBJ2-7, with D hard to call. Germline V gives CDR1 MNHEY, CDR2 SVGEGT. Trimming shortened V by 6 bases and J by 2 bases, and 14 bases separated the two germline ends. CDR3 size: 14 residues. The CDR3 spells CASRKRTAAYEQYF. Written as DNA, the CDR3 is TGTGCCAGCAGAAAGAGGACCGCCGCCTACGAGCAGTACTTC.

The chain is built from TRBV10-3 and TRBJ2-1, with D possibly being TRBD2 (5 bases). This CDR3 region has 17 residues. Germline CDR1 ENHRY, CDR2 SYGVKD. V gave up 3 bases and J gave up 6 bases, with 21 bases separating them. The CDR3 reads CAISESPGSEILNEQFF. DNA of the CDR3: TGTGCCATCAGTGAAAGCCCGGGTAGCGAAATCCTCAATGAGCAGTTCTTC.

The chain uses TRBV28 and TRBJ2-7, with D maybe TRBD1 (5 bases). Per germline, CDR1 MDHEN and CDR2 SYDVKM. The germline V and J ends were trimmed by 5 bases and 1 base, with 21 bases remaining between them. CDR3 length equals 17 residues. CDR3 DNA: TGTGCCAGCAGTATAAACATCCAGGGCCCTCCTTCCTACGAGCAGTACTTC. Protein: CASSINIQGPPSYEQYF.

The chain carries TRBV18 and TRBJ2-3; the D gene is possibly TRBD2 (5 bases). Per germline, CDR1 KGHSH and CDR2 LQKENI. Trimming left V 2 bases short and J 1 base short, with 10 bases between. This CDR3 has 15 amino acids. In DNA form, the CDR3 reads TGTGCCAGCTCACCAACGGCGGGTGGCACAGATACGCAGTATTTT. Its protein is CASSPTAGGTDTQYF.

In this sample, this clonotype turned up many times. This chain uses TRBV20-1 with TRBJ2-7; D is uncertain. Trimming left V 3 bases short and J 2 bases short, with 2 bases between. Per germline, CDR1 DFQATT and CDR2 SNEGSKA (reference sequence). This CDR3 contains 10 residues. CDR3 protein: CSASPYEQYF. The CDR3 region has the DNA TGCAGTGCTAGTCCCTACGAGCAGTACTTC.

The chain couples TRBV10-2 to TRBJ1-1, with 7 positions matching TRBD1. Trimming removed 6 bases from V and 1 base from J; junction bases left unmatched: 8. This CDR3 is 15 amino acids long. The V gene's germline CDR1 is WSHSY and CDR2 SAAADI. DNA of the CDR3: TGCGCCAGCAGCCGGGACAGTATAACGAACACTGAAGCTTTCTTT. Protein product: CASSRDSITNTEAFF.

The V and J genes are TRBV5-1 and TRBJ2-5; a weak D match, TRBD2 (6 bases). Trimming took 6 bases from V and 4 from J, leaving 10 bases between them. The length of the CDR3 is 12 residues. Germline V gives CDR1 SGHRS, CDR2 YFSETQ. DNA for the CDR3: TGCGCCAGCAAAATGGGGGGAGAGACCCAGTACTTC. Protein: CASKMGGETQYF. The full variable domain, its missing parts supplied by reference TRBV5-1 and TRBJ2-5, is KAGVTQTPRYLIKTRGQQVTLSCSPISGHRSVSWYQQTPGQGLQFLFEYFSETQRNKGNFPGRFSGRQFSNSRSEMNVSTLELGDSALYLCASKMGGETQYFGPGTRLLVL.

Ten or more counts support this clonotype. The chain carries TRBV5-1 and TRBJ1-1; 8 bases line up with TRBD1. This CDR3 has 13 amino acids. The germline V gene encodes CDR1 SGHRS and CDR2 YFSETQ. Trimming removed 4 bases from V and 6 bases from J; junction bases left unmatched: 5. Written as DNA, the CDR3 is TGCGCCAGCAGCGATGACAGGGGCGCTGAAGCTTTCTTT. It specifies CASSDDRGAEAFF.

The rearrangement uses TRBV20-1 and TRBJ2-2; 8 bases fit TRBD2. The germline V gene encodes CDR1 DFQATT and CDR2 SNEGSKA (reference sequence). Trimming cost V 6 bases and J 0 bases; bases outside gene matches: 9. The CDR3 is 16 residues long. CDR3 in DNA: TGCAGTGCGTCCGGGACTAGACCCTCGAACACCGGGGAGCTGTTTTTT. It yields the protein CSASGTRPSNTGELFF.

V and J are TRBV6-1 and TRBJ2-2; possibly TRBD2 for D (6 bases). Germline V gene lookup returns CDR1 MNHNS and CDR2 SASEGT. The ends were cut back, 6 bases at V and 7 bases at J, with 15 bases in the middle. The CDR3 spans 14 residues. DNA of the CDR3: TGTGCCAGCAGGTTCGGGAGCTTAATCGGGGAGCTGTTTTTT. As protein: CASRFGSLIGELFF.

The CDR3 nucleotides are TGTGCCAGCAGCCGGGCCCGGGGCACTGAAGCTTTCTTT. This encodes CASSRARGTEAFF. The genes are TRBV14 and TRBJ1-1; D is uncertain. Germline assignment: CDR1 SGHDN and CDR2 FVKESK. Trimming removed 4 bases from V and 4 bases from J, with 10 bases in between. The CDR3 spans 13 residues.

This clonotype was detected many times. V is TRBV30 and J is TRBJ1-1; 7 positions match TRBD1. Germline lookup yields CDR1 GTSNPN and CDR2 SVGIG (reference sequence). The CDR3 is 14 amino acids. V lost 2 bases and J lost 4; bases outside the gene matches: 7. In nucleotides, the CDR3 is TGTGCCTGGAGTCCACGGACAGGAAGCACTGAAGCTTTCTTT. Residues: CAWSPRTGSTEAFF.

This clonotype occurred a few times. The CDR3 bases are TGTGCCAGCAGCCAAGAGGGGACAGGGCTGAACACTGAAGCTTTCTTT. Encoded protein: CASSQEGTGLNTEAFF. The chain carries TRBV4-2 and TRBJ1-1, with TRBD1 matching 9 bases. The V segment lost 0 bases and the J segment 0 bases; nucleotides outside the gene matches: 2. The CDR3 is 16 amino acids. Per the germline V gene, CDR1 is LGHNA and CDR2 is YNFKEQ.

This clonotype appeared a few times. J is TRBJ1-1 and V is TRBV12-3 or TRBV12-4, with D possibly being TRBD1 (6 bases). The length of the CDR3 is 14 residues. Trimming pared 2 bases from V and 8 bases from J, leaving 15 bases between. The CDR3 bases are TGTGCCAGCAGTTTAAGCGGATTAGGGGGAGAAGCTTTCTTT. It specifies CASSLSGLGGEAFF.

This clonotype has at least ten counts. The genes are TRBV7-2 and TRBJ2-2; tentatively, D is TRBD1 (5 bases). V was trimmed by 5 bases and J by 0 bases, leaving 10 bases between them. Germline-derived CDR1 and CDR2 are SGHTA and FQGNSA. The CDR3 consists of 15 residues. The CDR3 loop reads CASSPVRANTGELFF. CDR3 bases: TGTGCCAGCAGCCCTGTCAGGGCGAACACCGGGGAGCTGTTTTTT.

This chain links TRBV6-5 with TRBJ2-3, with unresolved D. The CDR3 contains 15 residues. The germline CDR1 and CDR2 sequences are MNHEY and SVGAGI. V lost 2 bases, J lost 1 base, and 10 bases lay in between. The CDR3: CASSYAPRGTDTQYF. Written as DNA, the CDR3 is TGTGCCAGCAGTTACGCCCCGCGCGGCACAGATACGCAGTATTTT.

J is TRBJ2-7 and V is TRBV7-2; D might be TRBD2 (6 bases). The germline V and J ends were trimmed by 5 bases and 1 base, with 15 bases remaining between them. The CDR3 is 15 residues long. Germline V lookup: CDR1 SGHTA, CDR2 FQGNSA. Here the CDR3 reads CASSPSWTTSYEQYF. CDR3 bases: TGTGCCAGCAGCCCCTCATGGACTACATCCTACGAGCAGTACTTC.

In its sample, this clonotype was seen many times. The J gene is TRBJ2-4, the V gene TRBV12-3 or TRBV12-4; 7 nucleotides align to TRBD2. V gave up 4 bases and J gave up 0 bases; unmatched junction bases: 3. The CDR3 is made up of 15 amino acids. The CDR3 region is CASSWGGVAKNIQYF. CDR3 DNA sequence: TGTGCCAGCAGTTGGGGGGGGGTAGCCAAAAACATTCAGTACTTC.

The genes are TRBV2 and TRBJ2-1; 12 bases line up with TRBD2. The CDR3 is 15 amino acids. V trimming: 7 bases; J trimming: 12 bases; junction bases outside the gene matches: 13. Germline lookup yields CDR1 SNHLY and CDR2 FYNNEI. Here the CDR3 reads CASNLLTSGGTAQFF. In DNA, the CDR3 is TGTGCCAGCAATCTCCTGACTAGCGGGGGAACGGCGCAGTTCTTC.

J is TRBJ2-2 and V is TRBV4-2; 8 bases line up with TRBD2. Germline loops: CDR1 LGHNA, CDR2 YNFKEQ. This CDR3 comprises 17 residues. Trimming removed 1 base from V and 6 bases from J; junction bases left unmatched: 10. The CDR3 region is CASSQVFREGSPGELFF. CDR3 bases: TGTGCCAGCAGCCAAGTCTTCCGGGAGGGATCCCCCGGGGAGCTGTTTTTT.

J is TRBJ2-1 and V is TRBV15; 12 bases map to TRBD1. Per germline, CDR1 LNHNV and CDR2 YYDKDF (reference sequence). The J segment lost 2 bases and the V segment lost 1 base, leaving 3 bases of the junction unmatched. The CDR3 loop spans 17 amino acids. CDR3 in amino acids: CATSRAGTGGTYNEQFF. The CDR3 region has the DNA TGTGCCACCAGCAGAGCCGGGACAGGGGGCACCTACAATGAGCAGTTCTTC.

The chain recombines TRBV20-1 with TRBJ2-5, with 13 bases aligning to TRBD2. CDR1 is DFQATT, CDR2 SNEGSKA, per germline (reference sequence). Trimming at V came to 5 bases and at J to 7 bases, leaving 4 bases not matched to a gene. This CDR3 spans 13 amino acids. CDR3 nucleotides: TGCAGTGCTGGACTAGCGGGGGCTTGGACCCAGTACTTC. Amino acid sequence: CSAGLAGAWTQYF.

Ten or more counts support this clonotype. The chain has TRBV29-1 and TRBJ1-1; TRBD1 matches 7 bases. Trimming took 7 bases from V and 7 from J; bases not matched to a gene: 6. The CDR3 contains 11 residues. Germline V gene lookup returns CDR1 SQVTM and CDR2 ANQGSEA. CDR3 residues: CSAQDRNEAFF. CDR3 DNA: TGCAGCGCCCAGGACAGGAATGAAGCTTTCTTT.

A few counts support this clonotype. The chain combines TRBV7-2 with TRBJ2-1, with D hard to call. The CDR3 covers 13 residues. CDR1 is SGHTA, CDR2 FQGNSA, per germline. Trimming stripped 6 bases from V and 4 bases from J, with 10 bases between. DNA of the CDR3: TGTGCCAGCAGGATGGGCGTATACAATGAGCAGTTCTTC. Translating gives CASRMGVYNEQFF.

This clonotype was observed a few times. The CDR3 DNA sequence: TGCGCCAGCAAAGCTTGGGGGGGCGCGGACGGCACTGAAGCTTTCTTT. Its translation: CASKAWGGADGTEAFF. The chain uses TRBV5-1 and TRBJ1-1; tentative D call: TRBD1 (6 bases). The CDR3 covers 16 residues. V dropped 6 bases and J dropped 4 bases, with 22 bases sitting between them. Germline V gene lookup returns CDR1 SGHRS and CDR2 YFSETQ.